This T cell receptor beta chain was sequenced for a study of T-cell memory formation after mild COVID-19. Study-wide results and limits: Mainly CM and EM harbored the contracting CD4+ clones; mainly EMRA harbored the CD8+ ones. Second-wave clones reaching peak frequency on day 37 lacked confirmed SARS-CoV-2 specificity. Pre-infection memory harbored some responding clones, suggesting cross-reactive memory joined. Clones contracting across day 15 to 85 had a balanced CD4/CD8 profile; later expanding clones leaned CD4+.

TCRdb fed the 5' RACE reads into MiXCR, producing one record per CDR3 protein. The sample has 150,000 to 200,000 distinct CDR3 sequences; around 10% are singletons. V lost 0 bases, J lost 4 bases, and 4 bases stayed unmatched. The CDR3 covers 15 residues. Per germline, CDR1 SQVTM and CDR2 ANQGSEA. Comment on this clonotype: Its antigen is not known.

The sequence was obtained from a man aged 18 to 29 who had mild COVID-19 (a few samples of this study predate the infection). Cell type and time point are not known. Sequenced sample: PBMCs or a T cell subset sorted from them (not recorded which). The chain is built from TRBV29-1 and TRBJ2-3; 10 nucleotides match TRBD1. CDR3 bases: TGCAGCGTTGAAGAGGGACAGGGGTTCGCAGATACGCAGTATTTT. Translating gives CSVEEGQGFADTQYF.